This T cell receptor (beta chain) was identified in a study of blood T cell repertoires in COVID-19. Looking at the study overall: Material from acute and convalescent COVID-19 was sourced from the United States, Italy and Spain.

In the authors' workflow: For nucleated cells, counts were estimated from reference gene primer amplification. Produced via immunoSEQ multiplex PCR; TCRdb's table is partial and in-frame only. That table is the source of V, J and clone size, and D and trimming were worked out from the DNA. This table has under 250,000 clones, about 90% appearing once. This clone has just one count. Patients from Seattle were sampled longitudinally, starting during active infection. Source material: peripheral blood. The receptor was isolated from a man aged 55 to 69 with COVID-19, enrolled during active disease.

CDR3: CASSLNGGPNTGELFF. DNA for the CDR3: TGTGCCAGCAGCTTAAACGGGGGGCCGAACACCGGGGAGCTGTTTTTT. The genes are TRBV7-2 and TRBJ2-2; TRBD2 is a possible D gene (7 bases). Germline V gene data show CDR1 as SGHTA and CDR2 as FQGNSA. The CDR3 consists of 16 residues. Deletions cut 2 bases from V and 0 bases from J, with 10 bases between.